This paragraph reports one T cell receptor beta chain. An input of 0.5 to 1 ug of RNA was subjected to reverse transcription using random hexamers. An immunoSEQ multiplex PCR generated amplified TCR beta CDR3 products spanning 54 Vbeta and 13 Jbeta. TCRdb fed the immunoSEQ multiplex PCR reads into MiXCR, producing one record per CDR3 protein. The sample records 150,000 to 200,000 distinct CDR3 sequences, roughly 95% being singletons. Germline V CDR1 and CDR2: SGHDN, FVKESK. Deletions cut 1 base from V and 0 bases from J, with 12 bases between. The CDR3 loop spans 16 amino acids. This sample is drawn from a study of CD8 T cells in Susac syndrome. TCR beta sequencing was performed on blood CD8+ and CD4+ T cells. Those who served as multiple sclerosis controls were treatment-naive patients with stable or active relapsing-remitting disease.

The material sequenced was CD4+ T cells from PBMCs. This receptor was taken from a human donor with multiple sclerosis. The chain employs TRBV14 and TRBJ1-1, with D unresolved. CDR3 amino acids: CASSQVRQLMNTEAFF. The CDR3, as DNA: TGTGCCAGCAGCCAAGTCAGGCAGCTTATGAACACTGAAGCTTTCTTT.